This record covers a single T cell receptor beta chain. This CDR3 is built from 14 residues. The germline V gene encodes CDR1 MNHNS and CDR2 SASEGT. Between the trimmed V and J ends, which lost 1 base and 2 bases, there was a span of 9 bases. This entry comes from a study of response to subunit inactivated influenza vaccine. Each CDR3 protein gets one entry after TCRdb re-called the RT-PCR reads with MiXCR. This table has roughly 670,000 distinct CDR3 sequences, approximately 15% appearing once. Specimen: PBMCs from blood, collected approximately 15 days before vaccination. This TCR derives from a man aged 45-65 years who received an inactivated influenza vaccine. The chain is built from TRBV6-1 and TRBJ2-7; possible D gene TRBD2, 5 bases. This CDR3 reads CASSEERGPYEQYF. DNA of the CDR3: TGTGCCAGCAGTGAAGAGCGCGGGCCCTACGAGCAGTACTTC.